Listed here are 29 T cell receptor beta chains from one sample, sequenced in a study of cytomegalovirus exposure and HLA in healthy donors (dated by TCRdb to the late 2010s). The library was generated by the immunoSEQ multiplex PCR assay. For the multiplex PCR, a mixture combining 60 forward primers for TCR Vbeta segments and 13 reverse primers for TCR Jbeta segments was used. TCRdb retrieved this table from immuneACCESS and kept in-frame rearrangements only. Not all clones are present; in checked studies, unresolved V genes account for under half, and no reason is known for the remainder. This sample comprises about 260,000 clones, roughly 70% of them detected only once. About 2.1% of the sample comes from the top ten. What was sequenced was PBMCs. The source is a female donor in good health and CMV-seronegative.

The rearrangement links TRBV5-1 to TRBJ2-7; 7 positions match TRBD2. J gave up 2 bases and V 3 bases, and 5 bases lay outside the gene matches. Per the germline V gene, CDR1 is SGHRS and CDR2 is YFSETQ. This CDR3 has 14 amino acids. This chain's CDR3 is CASSSQAGTYEQYF. The DNA of the CDR3 is TGCGCCAGCAGCTCCCAAGCGGGGACCTACGAGCAGTACTTC.

The J gene is TRBJ1-1, the V gene TRBV19; D not resolved. The CDR3 contains 15 residues. Germline V lookup: CDR1 LNHDA, CDR2 SQIVND (reference sequence). Trimming took 6 bases from V and 0 from J, leaving 14 bases between them. In DNA form, the CDR3 reads TGTGCCAGTAGAGCAACCATCTTTATGAACACTGAAGCTTTCTTT. It yields the protein CASRATIFMNTEAFF.

The chain is built from TRBV11-2 and TRBJ2-3; 8 bases line up with TRBD2. V lost 6 bases, J lost 0 bases, and 5 bases stayed unmatched. CDR1 and CDR2 from the germline V gene are SGHAT and FQNNGV. This CDR3 comprises 15 residues. This CDR3 reads CASRPGLASTDTQYF. The CDR3 coding sequence is TGTGCCAGCAGACCTGGACTAGCTAGCACAGATACGCAGTATTTT.

Comments on this clone: One junction end disagrees with the germline gene, perhaps due to a read error. The rearrangement links TRBV5-6 to TRBJ1-1, with D unresolved. Germline-derived CDR1 and CDR2 are SGHDT and YYEEEE. This CDR3 has 12 residues. CDR3 nucleotides: TGTGCCAGCAGCTTGATTAACAGTGAAGCTTTCTTT. This sequence encodes CASSLINSEAFF. The full variable domain, with the rest looked up from reference TRBV5-6 and TRBJ1-1, is DAGVTQSPTHLIKTRGQQVTLRCSPKSGHDTVSWYQQALGQGPQFIFQYYEEEERQRGNFPDRFSGHQFPNYSSELNVNALLLGDSALYLCASSLINSEAFFGQGTRLTVV.

The chain links TRBV7-2 to TRBJ2-3, with 15 bases aligning to TRBD2. V trimming: 5 bases; J trimming: 0 bases; junction bases outside the gene matches: 9. Germline CDR1 and CDR2: SGHTA and FQGNSA. CDR3 length: 19 residues. The CDR3 here is CASSPGLAGGGGSTDTQYF. The CDR3 DNA sequence: TGTGCCAGCAGCCCGGGACTAGCGGGAGGAGGGGGGAGCACAGATACGCAGTATTTT. The full variable domain, rest sourced from reference TRBV7-2 and TRBJ2-3, is GAGVSQSPSNKVTEKGKDVELRCDPISGHTALYWYRQSLGQGLEFLIYFQGNSAPDKSGLPSDRFSAERTGGSVSTLTIQRTQQEDSAVYLCASSPGLAGGGGSTDTQYFGPGTRLTVL.

This rearrangement joins TRBV5-1 to TRBJ1-3, with D possibly being TRBD1 (6 bases). This CDR3 region has 15 residues. Trimming pared 4 bases from V and 4 bases from J, leaving 15 bases between. The germline V gene has CDR1 SGHRS and CDR2 YFSETQ. Here the CDR3 DNA reads TGCGCCAGCAGCGAGGCAGGGGCAGAGGGAAACACCATATATTTT. Its protein is CASSEAGAEGNTIYF.

The chain combines TRBV11-2 with TRBJ1-2; D gene unclear. This CDR3 spans 12 amino acids. Trimming shortened V by 5 bases and J by 8 bases, and 12 bases separated the two germline ends. The V gene's germline CDR1 is SGHAT and CDR2 FQNNGV. CDR3 DNA: TGTGCCAGCAGCCCACGCCCTCAGGGCTACACCTTC. As protein: CASSPRPQGYTF.

The V call is TRBV5-4, the J call TRBJ2-7; 7 bases match TRBD2. V dropped 3 bases and J dropped 0; count of bases not matched to a gene: 0. Per the germline V gene, CDR1 is SGHNT and CDR2 is YYREEE (reference sequence). CDR3 length: 13 residues. This chain's CDR3 is CASSWTSSYEQYF. DNA of the CDR3: TGTGCCAGCAGCTGGACTAGCTCCTACGAGCAGTACTTC. The full variable domain, completed using reference TRBV5-4 and TRBJ2-7, is ETGVTQSPTHLIKTRGQQVTLRCSSQSGHNTVSWYQQALGQGPQFIFQYYREEENGRGNFPPRFSGLQFPNYSSELNVNALELDDSALYLCASSWTSSYEQYFGPGTRLTVT.

This clone was seen a few times. The chain has TRBV2 and TRBJ2-2; 13 nucleotides match TRBD2. The germline CDR1 and CDR2 sequences are SNHLY and FYNNEI. The V segment lost 7 bases and the J segment 7 bases; nucleotides outside the gene matches: 12. The CDR3 covers 17 residues. CDR3 DNA: TGTGCCAGCACCTGGACTAGCGGGAGATCTTTTGACGGGGAGCTGTTTTTT. Protein product: CASTWTSGRSFDGELFF.

The chain links TRBV5-1 to TRBJ2-5; 9 bases agree with TRBD2. CDR1 and CDR2 from the germline V gene are SGHRS and YFSETQ. The V and J ends lost 3 bases and 4 bases, in that order; junction bases with no gene match: 10. The CDR3 totals 16 residues. The chain's CDR3 is CASSSLQAGGPETQYF. The CDR3 bases are TGCGCCAGCAGCTCCTTGCAAGCGGGAGGCCCAGAGACCCAGTACTTC.

The V call is TRBV11-3, the J call TRBJ2-4; 10 positions agree with TRBD2. The CDR3 is 18 amino acids. Germline V lookup: CDR1 SGHNT, CDR2 YENEEA. The junction had 6 bases not matched to a gene; V was cut back by 1 base and J by 0 bases. DNA of the CDR3: TGTGCCAGCAGCTTAGTGGGGACTAGCGCAATAGCCAAAAACATTCAGTACTTC. Its protein is CASSLVGTSAIAKNIQYF.

The chain is built from TRBV6-1 and TRBJ2-7; 8 positions match TRBD1. Losses at the gene ends were 7 bases for V and 9 bases for J; bases not matched to a gene: 14. Germline V CDR1 and CDR2: MNHNS, SASEGT. This CDR3 has 14 residues. CDR3 sequence: CASIAGGIPSGQYF. The CDR3 region has the DNA TGTGCCAGCATCGCAGGGGGCATTCCAAGCGGGCAGTACTTC.

The chain joins TRBV11-3 to TRBJ2-3; 8 bases are a match to TRBD2. Germline-derived CDR1 and CDR2 are SGHNT and YENEEA. This CDR3 is built from 15 residues. J gave up 4 bases and V 3 bases, and 6 bases lay outside the gene matches. CDR3 protein: CASSLSGSFADTQYF. The CDR3 DNA reads TGTGCCAGCAGCTTGAGCGGGAGTTTTGCAGATACGCAGTATTTT.

The chain couples TRBV5-4 to TRBJ2-3, with TRBD2 identical over 9 bases. The length of the CDR3 is 18 residues. The V gene's germline CDR1 is SGHNT and CDR2 YYREEE (reference sequence). V shed 3 bases and J 3 bases; nucleotides not matched to a gene: 14. Written as DNA, the CDR3 is TGTGCCAGCAGCTATATAGCGGGAGCTAACTGGGTAACAGATACGCAGTATTTT. As protein: CASSYIAGANWVTDTQYF. The variable domain in full, completed from reference TRBV5-4 and TRBJ2-3, reads ETGVTQSPTHLIKTRGQQVTLRCSSQSGHNTVSWYQQALGQGPQFIFQYYREEENGRGNFPPRFSGLQFPNYSSELNVNALELDDSALYLCASSYIAGANWVTDTQYFGPGTRLTVL.

The J gene is TRBJ1-5, the V gene TRBV6-1; D remains unclear. This CDR3 is 17 amino acids long. Trimming cost V 1 base and J 1 base, with 14 bases left between them. Germline-derived CDR1 and CDR2 are MNHNS and SASEGT. The CDR3: CASSEGLHLASNQPQHF. In DNA form, the CDR3 reads TGTGCCAGCAGTGAAGGACTCCACCTGGCGAGCAATCAGCCCCAGCATTTT.

The rearrangement links TRBV27 to TRBJ1-1, with TRBD1 as a possible D gene (6 bases). In germline, CDR1 is MNHEY, CDR2 SMNVEV (reference sequence). CDR3 length equals 15 residues. Trimming cost V 6 bases and J 5 bases, with 19 bases left between them. CDR3 bases: TGTGCCAGCAGCACACCCCTCAGGGGAGAGACTGAAGCTTTCTTT. The encoded protein is CASSTPLRGETEAFF.

A few counts support this clone. The CDR3 sequence is CASSLVGGLQETQYF. CDR3 DNA: TGCGCCAGCAGCCTGGTTGGGGGACTCCAAGAGACCCAGTACTTC. The chain joins TRBV4-1 to TRBJ2-5; D possibly corresponds to TRBD2 (6 bases). Germline V lookup: CDR1 MGHRA, CDR2 YSYEKL. The CDR3 extends over 15 amino acids. Trimming removed 4 bases at V and 1 base at J, with 13 bases between.

In regard to this clone: The identical CDR3 is also encoded by other nucleotide sequences in the sample. The chain couples TRBV15 to TRBJ2-3, with D perhaps matching TRBD1 (5 bases). The CDR3 extends over 13 amino acids. Trimming took off 1 base at V and 3 bases at J, with 5 bases between the two ends. Germline lookup yields CDR1 LNHNV and CDR2 YYDKDF (reference sequence). The CDR3 region has the DNA TGTGCCACCAGCAGAGGACAGACAGATACGCAGTATTTT. The encoded protein is CATSRGQTDTQYF.

The CDR3 sequence is CASRPNAQGGGQAFF. For the CDR3, the DNA is TGTGCCAGCCGCCCGAATGCACAGGGGGGGGGTCAAGCTTTCTTT. The chain has TRBV27 and TRBJ1-1; 8 nucleotides align to TRBD1. The germline gives CDR1 MNHEY, CDR2 SMNVEV (reference sequence). V gave up 8 bases and J gave up 9 bases; unmatched junction bases: 17. The CDR3 runs to 15 residues.

The chain employs TRBV9 and TRBJ1-3; no definite D call. V was trimmed by 1 base and J by 4 bases, leaving 9 bases between them. The CDR3 contains 14 residues. Germline values: CDR1 SGDLS, CDR2 YYNGEE. CDR3 bases: TGTGCCAGCAGCGTAAGCACAGTAGGAAACACCATATATTTT. Its translation: CASSVSTVGNTIYF.

This clone has just one count. The chain combines TRBV27 with TRBJ2-1; D is perhaps TRBD1 (6 bases). CDR3 length: 13 residues. Trimming took off 3 bases at V and 6 bases at J, with 9 bases between the two ends. Germline CDR1 is MNHEY and CDR2 is SMNVEV (reference sequence). The CDR3 here is CASSFEQGNEQFF. The CDR3 nucleotides read TGTGCCAGCAGTTTCGAACAGGGCAATGAGCAGTTCTTC.

This chain joins TRBV6-5 and TRBJ1-2, with D possibly matching TRBD1 (6 bases). V shed 7 bases and J shed 4 bases, with 13 bases lying between them. Germline V CDR1 and CDR2: MNHEY, SVGAGI. The CDR3 length is 13 residues. The CDR3 spells CASKNPDSYGYTF. The CDR3 DNA sequence: TGTGCCAGCAAGAACCCGGACAGCTATGGCTACACCTTC.

This clone was detected only a few times. The CDR3 region has the DNA TGTGCCACCAGCAGAGGGGGGGGGTCCCTCTACGAGCAGTACTTC. This encodes CATSRGGGSLYEQYF. This chain uses TRBV15 with TRBJ2-7; 7 nucleotides agree with TRBD2. This CDR3 region has 15 residues. The germline V gene has CDR1 LNHNV and CDR2 YYDKDF (reference sequence). J gave up 3 bases and V 1 base, and 6 bases lay outside the gene matches.

This chain connects TRBV12-5 to TRBJ1-2, with 7 bases fitting TRBD1. This CDR3 region has 16 residues. The ends lost 5 bases at V and 0 bases at J; junction bases unmatched: 9. CDR1 and CDR2 from the germline V gene are LGHNT and FRNRAP. In DNA form, the CDR3 reads TGTGCTAGTGGTCCCCCTCAGGGGGAAACTAACTATGGCTACACCTTC. Amino acid sequence: CASGPPQGETNYGYTF.

V is TRBV15 and J is TRBJ2-5; 7 bases match TRBD2. Judging by the DNA end, TRBJ2-7 fits better; the J call may be wrong. In germline, CDR1 is LNHNV, CDR2 YYDKDF (reference sequence). The CDR3 covers 15 residues. CDR3 sequence reads: CATSREGGPSYEQYF. For the CDR3, the DNA is TGTGCCACCAGCAGAGAGGGAGGGCCCTCCTACGAGCAGTACTTC.

The chain couples TRBV6-6 to TRBJ2-7; D possibly corresponds to TRBD2 (6 bases). Germline lookup yields CDR1 MNHNY and CDR2 SVGAGI (reference sequence). Deletions cut 7 bases from V and 3 bases from J, with 13 bases between. The length of the CDR3 is 13 residues. The chain's CDR3 is CASTDSGVYEQYF. In DNA, the CDR3 is TGTGCCAGCACGGATAGCGGAGTCTACGAGCAGTACTTC.

The genes are TRBV4-1 and TRBJ1-6; D call uncertain. Germline-derived CDR1 and CDR2 are MGHRA and YSYEKL. With 0 bases removed from V and 0 bases from J, the gap between germline ends came to 9 bases. The CDR3 sequence is 17 residues long. The CDR3 DNA reads as TGCGCCAGCAGCCAAGAAGTCCCGGGCTCCTATAATTCACCCCTCCACTTT. Translated, it gives CASSQEVPGSYNSPLHF.

The chain links TRBV2 to TRBJ2-1, with 9 bases matching TRBD2. Trimming removed 5 bases from V and 5 bases from J; junction bases left unmatched: 7. Germline lookup yields CDR1 SNHLY and CDR2 FYNNEI. The CDR3 is made up of 15 amino acids. CDR3 in DNA: TGTGCCAGCAGTTCAACTAGCGGGCAGAACAATGAGCAGTTCTTC. Encoded protein: CASSSTSGQNNEQFF.

The chain recombines TRBV2 with TRBJ2-7, with 11 bases that match TRBD2. Trimming took 6 bases from V and 0 from J; bases not matched to a gene: 1. Germline CDR1 SNHLY, CDR2 FYNNEI. CDR3 length: 14 residues. The CDR3 nucleotides are TGTGCCAGCAGAACTAGCGGGAGCTCCTACGAGCAGTACTTC. It yields the protein CASRTSGSSYEQYF.